A selection of T cell receptor beta chains follows, all from one sample in a study of tumor-infiltrating lymphocytes in primary liver carcinoma. Using its own MiXCR run on the multiplex PCR reads, TCRdb lists one record per CDR3 protein. The table has 150,000 to 200,000 distinct CDR3 sequences, over 50% seen once. What was sequenced was peripheral blood. The receptors come from a man aged 35 to 55 with primary liver carcinoma and hepatitis B virus infection. Both conserved end residues are part of each CDR3. The D gene is left open where the match is weak. Clone size, where shown, is once, few, many, or a class for clones that have expanded.

TGTGCCAGCAGCCCCGAGGGGTCCCTCGTTTCCGAGCAGTACTTC | CASSPEGSLVSEQYF | TRBV11-2 | 15 | - | TRBJ2-7 | many
TGTGCCTTCCTACGGACCGGAACATGGAAAAACATTCAGTACTTC | CAFLRTGTWKNIQYF | TRBV10-3 | 15 | - | TRBJ2-4 | -
TGTGTCAGCAGTTACCTTGCAGGAGATACGCAGTATTTT | CVSSYLAGDTQYF | TRBV11-2 | 13 | - | TRBJ2-3 | -
TGTGCCAGCAGCTTACGGAGCGAACTAACCCTTTACAATGAGCAGTTCTTC | CASSLRSELTLYNEQFF | TRBV11-2 | 17 | - | TRBJ2-1 | many
TGTGCCATCACGGGAGGGGGCGGCCCAGATACGCAGTATTTT | CAITGGGGPDTQYF | TRBV10-3 | 14 | - | TRBJ2-3 | many
TGTGCCAGCCGCTCTGTAGGGGTAAGGACTGAAGCTCTCTTT | CASRSVGVRTEALF | TRBV6-5 | 14 | - | TRBJ1-1 | -
TGCAACGTTAACTCAGGGAGTACGGAAGCTTTCTTT | CNVNSGSTEAFF | TRBV29-1 | 12 | - | TRBJ1-1 | -
TGTGCCGGCCTCGGCCTTAGCGGGAGAGGGGAGCAGTTCTTC | CAGLGLSGRGEQFF | TRBV11-2 | 14 | TRBD2 | TRBJ2-1 | -
TGTGCCAGCAGCTCGGGACAGGTCTTGTCTCAGCCCCAGCATTTT | CASSSGQVLSQPQHF | TRBV12-3/TRBV12-4 | 15 | TRBD1 | TRBJ1-5 | -
TGTGCCTGGAGTGAACTTTCGATCGAGGGGATTTATCAGCCCCAGCATTTT | CAWSELSIEGIYQPQHF | TRBV30 | 17 | - | TRBJ1-5 | -
TGTGCCAGCAGCGGAGGGGACGGGATTAACACTGAAGCTTTCTTT | CASSGGDGINTEAFF | TRBV5-6 | 15 | - | TRBJ1-1 | -
TGTGCCATCGGGACGACCGACAGGGACATACGAGAGCAGTACTTC | CAIGTTDRDIREQYF | TRBV10-3 | 15 | TRBD1 | TRBJ2-7 | few
TGTGCCAACAGCTTGGAGGCAAATAGCAATCAGCCCCAGCATTTT | CANSLEANSNQPQHF | TRBV5-5 | 15 | - | TRBJ1-5 | -
TGCAGCGTGACCGGGCACTACAGTGGGGGTGAAAAACTGTTTTTT | CSVTGHYSGGEKLFF | TRBV29-1 | 15 | - | TRBJ1-4 | -
TGTGCCAGCAGGCCGGGACTAGCGGGAGAAGAGACCCAGTACTTC | CASRPGLAGEETQYF | TRBV6-2/TRBV6-3 | 15 | TRBD2 | TRBJ2-5 | -
TGCGCCAGCAGTGAGGCGGGCTCGGCCCAGTTCTTC | CASSEAGSAQFF | TRBV10-2 | 12 | - | TRBJ2-1 | -
TGTGCCAGCAGACCAGGGGGCTCCTACAATGAGCAGTTCTTC | CASRPGGSYNEQFF | TRBV6-2/TRBV6-3 | 14 | TRBD1 | TRBJ2-1 | few
TGCAGCGTCCGGGCAGGGAGCTCCTACAATGAGCAGTTCTTC | CSVRAGSSYNEQFF | TRBV29-1 | 14 | - | TRBJ2-1 | few
TGTGCCAGCAGTCTGGCCGAGGGCGGCGAGCAGTACTTC | CASSLAEGGEQYF | TRBV6-1 | 13 | - | TRBJ2-7 | few
TGTGCCAGCAGTTACGGTAGGGGGGTGGAGGGCACTGAAGCTTTCTTT | CASSYGRGVEGTEAFF | TRBV6-6 | 16 | - | TRBJ1-1 | few
TGTGCCTGGAGTGTACTAGGCGGAATCTACGAGCAGTACTTC | CAWSVLGGIYEQYF | TRBV30 | 14 | - | TRBJ2-7 | -
TGCAGCGTTCACACATGGAGCAATGAGCAGTTCTTC | CSVHTWSNEQFF | TRBV29-1 | 12 | - | TRBJ2-1 | -
TGTGCCAGCAGCTTCCGCGGGACCTACAATGAGCAGTTCTTC | CASSFRGTYNEQFF | TRBV13 | 14 | - | TRBJ2-1 | -
TGTGCCTGGAGTGGCCATCTCAGGGATACGCAGTATTTT | CAWSGHLRDTQYF | TRBV30 | 13 | - | TRBJ2-3 | -
TGTGCCAGCAGCCTCCCTAGGGGGCCCAAACAGTATTTT | CASSLPRGPKQYF | TRBV28 | 13 | TRBD1 | TRBJ2-3 | -
TGTGCCAGCAGCCTCAGGGTTGGGACTGAAGCTTTCTTT | CASSLRVGTEAFF | TRBV13 | 13 | - | TRBJ1-1 | -
TGTGCCGGCAGAGGCCCAGGGGCCTACGAGCAGTACTTC | CAGRGPGAYEQYF | TRBV11-2 | 13 | - | TRBJ2-7 | few
TGCGCCAGCAGCGCGACAGTGAACACCGGGGAGCTGTTTTTT | CASSATVNTGELFF | TRBV5-1 | 14 | - | TRBJ2-2 | -
TGCGCCAGCACCCTTCTGGGCGGGAATCCTTCCTACAATGAGCAGTTCTTC | CASTLLGGNPSYNEQFF | TRBV5-1 | 17 | - | TRBJ2-1 | -
TGTGCCAGCAGCTCGCGGGCCGCGAGGACTGAAGCTTTCTTT | CASSSRAARTEAFF | TRBV5-6 | 14 | - | TRBJ1-1 | -
TGTGCCACCAGTGATCCCCGCCACGGCACAGATACGCAGTATTTT | CATSDPRHGTDTQYF | TRBV24-1 | 15 | - | TRBJ2-3 | many
TGTGCCAGCAGCTTGTGTGGGACCTACAATGAGCAGTTCTTC | CASSLCGTYNEQFF | TRBV5-4 | 14 | - | TRBJ2-1 | -
TGTGCCAGCAGCTTGATCCATAATTCACCCCTCCACTTT | CASSLIHNSPLHF | TRBV11-2 | 13 | - | TRBJ1-6 | many
TGTGCCAGCAGCTTAGGCCCAGCGGGAGTGGATGAGCAGTTCTTC | CASSLGPAGVDEQFF | TRBV11-2 | 15 | TRBD2 | TRBJ2-1 | -
TGCGCCAGCAGCCAAAAGGTAGCAACTAGCACAGATACGCAGTATTTT | CASSQKVATSTDTQYF | TRBV4-1 | 16 | - | TRBJ2-3 | -
TGTGCCACCAGTGATACAACAGGGGTTTTCGAGACCCAGTACTTC | CATSDTTGVFETQYF | TRBV24-1 | 15 | TRBD1 | TRBJ2-5 | -
TGTGCCAGCAGTCAGGGGGCAGAATATGGCTACAGCTTC | CASSQGAEYGYSF | TRBV6-2/TRBV6-3 | 13 | TRBD1 | TRBJ1-2 | -
TGTGCCAGCACGACAGGGAGCACTGAAGCTTTCTTT | CASTTGSTEAFF | TRBV6-1 | 12 | TRBD1 | TRBJ1-1 | -
TGTGCCAGCAGTTGGTCGACAGACAGCACAGATACGCAGTATTTT | CASSWSTDSTDTQYF | TRBV6-5 | 15 | - | TRBJ2-3 | many
TGTGCCAGCAGTTACTCGATTGCGACCACTGAAGCTTTCTTT | CASSYSIATTEAFF | TRBV6-6 | 14 | - | TRBJ1-1 | -
TGTGCCAGCAGTTCCAGCAGGGACTCTGGAAACACCATATATTTT | CASSSSRDSGNTIYF | TRBV6-5 | 15 | - | TRBJ1-3 | -
TGTGCCTGCAGCTGGGGCCCGACCTACGAGCAGTACTTC | CACSWGPTYEQYF | TRBV11-2 | 13 | - | TRBJ2-7 | once
TGTGCCATCAGTGAGGCCAGGGAGGGAACAGATACGCAGTATTTT | CAISEAREGTDTQYF | TRBV10-3 | 15 | TRBD2 | TRBJ2-3 | few
TGTGCCAGCAGGTCGGGAAGGGACTCACCCCTCCACTTT | CASRSGRDSPLHF | TRBV11-2 | 13 | - | TRBJ1-6 | many
TGTGCCAGCAGTCGCCAGGGTGAAGAGCCCCGGCATTTT | CASSRQGEEPRHF | TRBV28 | 13 | - | TRBJ1-5 | -
TGTGCCAGCAGCCCCGGGGGCCCGGAAGAGCAGTACTTC | CASSPGGPEEQYF | TRBV11-2 | 13 | - | TRBJ2-7 | many
TGTGTCATCAAGTCTAGCGACCAAGAGACCCAGTACTTC | CVIKSSDQETQYF | TRBV10-3 | 13 | - | TRBJ2-5 | -
TGTGCCAGCAGCCCATCCGGGACAGGGGATCATGAGCAGTTCTTC | CASSPSGTGDHEQFF | TRBV5-4 | 15 | TRBD1 | TRBJ2-1 | -
TGTGTCAGCAGGAGACAGGGGGAGACCGGGGAGCTGTTTTTT | CVSRRQGETGELFF | TRBV6-6 | 14 | TRBD1 | TRBJ2-2 | -
TGTGCCATCAGCTTAGTTAGAGGGGTGGAAGATACGCAGTATTTT | CAISLVRGVEDTQYF | TRBV11-2 | 15 | - | TRBJ2-3 | -
TGTGCCAGCTGTTCCGTCAACGAGCAGTACTTC | CASCSVNEQYF | TRBV6-5 | 11 | - | TRBJ2-7 | -
TGCGCCAGCAACCTCAAAGCACTAGCGGGAGGAGGCGAGCAGTACTTC | CASNLKALAGGGEQYF | TRBV4-1 | 16 | TRBD2 | TRBJ2-7 | -
TGTGCGATGTTCACAACCAACAAAAACATTCAGTACTTC | CAMFTTNKNIQYF | TRBV28 | 13 | - | TRBJ2-4 | -